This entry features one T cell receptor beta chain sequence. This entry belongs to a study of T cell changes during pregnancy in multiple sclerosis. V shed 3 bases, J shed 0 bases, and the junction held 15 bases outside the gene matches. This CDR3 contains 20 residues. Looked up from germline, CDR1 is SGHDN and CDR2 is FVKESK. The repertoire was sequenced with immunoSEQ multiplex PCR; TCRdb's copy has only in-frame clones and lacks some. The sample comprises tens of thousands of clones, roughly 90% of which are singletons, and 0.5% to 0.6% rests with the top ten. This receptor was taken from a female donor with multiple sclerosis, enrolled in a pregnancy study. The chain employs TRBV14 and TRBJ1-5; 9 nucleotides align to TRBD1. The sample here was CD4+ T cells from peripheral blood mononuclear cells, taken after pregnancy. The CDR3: CASSQDLGQGSSYSNQPQHF. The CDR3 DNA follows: TGTGCCAGCAGCCAGGATCTAGGACAGGGGTCTAGTTATAGCAATCAGCCCCAGCATTTT.